Following are 31 T cell receptor beta chains from one sample sequenced in a study of cytomegalovirus exposure and HLA in healthy donors. 13 Jbeta primers and 60 Vbeta primers were used for the PCR. The data were produced by immunoSEQ multiplex PCR, yet TCRdb's version contains in-frame clones alone and is incomplete. The table lists 120,000 or so clones, more than 80% of them singletons. Sequencing was performed on PBMCs. The receptor source for this set is a man aged 25 to 45 in good health and CMV-seropositive.

This clone was counted a single time. The chain is built from TRBV11-2 and TRBJ2-7, with 9 bases identical to TRBD1. Germline loops: CDR1 SGHAT, CDR2 FQNNGV. The ends lost 5 bases at V and 5 bases at J; junction bases unmatched: 10. The CDR3 covers 15 residues. CDR3 protein: CASSPGTGHRDEQYF. DNA for the CDR3: TGTGCCAGCAGCCCCGGGACAGGGCATCGAGACGAGCAGTACTTC.

V gene TRBV9 combines with J gene TRBJ1-2, with TRBD1 matching over 9 bases. Losses at the gene ends were 0 bases for V and 8 bases for J; bases not matched to a gene: 5. The CDR3 is made up of 14 amino acids. The germline CDR1 and CDR2 sequences are SGDLS and YYNGEE. The CDR3 DNA reads TGTGCCAGCAGCGTAGTCCCGGACAGGGGCGGCTACACCTTC. This gives the protein CASSVVPDRGGYTF.

This clone is a singleton in its sample. V is TRBV5-6 and J is TRBJ1-5; 9 positions match TRBD1. CDR3 length: 14 amino acids. Germline CDR1 and CDR2: SGHDT and YYEEEE. Trimming cost V 4 bases and J 7 bases; bases outside gene matches: 6. The CDR3 sequence: CASSHRGRGQPQHF. The CDR3 DNA reads as TGTGCCAGCAGCCACAGGGGGCGCGGGCAGCCCCAGCATTTT. The full variable domain, rest sourced from reference TRBV5-6 and TRBJ1-5, is DAGVTQSPTHLIKTRGQQVTLRCSPKSGHDTVSWYQQALGQGPQFIFQYYEEEERQRGNFPDRFSGHQFPNYSSELNVNALLLGDSALYLCASSHRGRGQPQHFGDGTRLSIL.

This chain connects TRBV6-5 to TRBJ1-2; 8 bases are a match to TRBD1. The CDR3 has 15 residues. The V and J ends lost 0 bases and 1 base, in that order; junction bases with no gene match: 1. CDR1 and CDR2 from the germline V gene are MNHEY and SVGAGI. CDR3 sequence: CASSYSDRVNYGYTF. The CDR3 region has the DNA TGTGCCAGCAGTTACTCGGACAGGGTTAACTATGGCTACACCTTC.

V and J are TRBV29-1 and TRBJ2-2; TRBD1 aligns across 10 bases. V lost 6 bases and J lost 3; bases outside the gene matches: 7. The CDR3 extends over 15 amino acids. Germline V gene lookup returns CDR1 SQVTM and CDR2 ANQGSEA. This CDR3 reads CSVPRTGGHTGELFF. CDR3 coding DNA: TGCAGCGTCCCCCGGACAGGGGGGCACACCGGGGAGCTGTTTTTT.

This clone was counted only a few times. J is TRBJ2-1 and V is TRBV2; TRBD1 is a possible D gene (6 bases). The germline V gene encodes CDR1 SNHLY and CDR2 FYNNEI. V was pared by 7 bases and J by 5 bases, with 12 bases between. CDR3 size: 13 residues. CDR3 nucleotides: TGTGCCAGCACCGAAACAGGGCACAATGAGCAGTTCTTC. Translated: CASTETGHNEQFF.

The chain links TRBV5-6 to TRBJ2-2; TRBD1 agrees at 7 bases. Germline CDR1 SGHDT, CDR2 YYEEEE. The length of the CDR3 is 15 residues. Trimming removed 0 bases from V and 6 bases from J; junction bases left unmatched: 5. The DNA of the CDR3 is TGTGCCAGCAGCTTGGGTGACAGGGTATCCGGGGAGCTGTTTTTT. Its translation is CASSLGDRVSGELFF.

This chain joins TRBV6-4 and TRBJ2-3; 10 bases fit TRBD2. J was trimmed by 1 base and V by 5 bases; bases with no gene match: 3. The CDR3 extends over 15 amino acids. The germline V gene has CDR1 MRHNA and CDR2 SNTAGT. CDR3 in amino acids: CASSPGTSGTDTQYF. CDR3 nucleotides: TGTGCCAGCAGTCCCGGGACTAGCGGCACAGATACGCAGTATTTT.

Comment on this clone: The same CDR3 can be traced to other DNA sequences in this sample. V and J are TRBV5-6 and TRBJ1-2; maybe TRBD1 (5 bases). This CDR3 has 13 amino acids. Trimming left V 0 bases short and J 5 bases short, with 8 bases between. Per germline, CDR1 SGHDT and CDR2 YYEEEE. This CDR3 is CASSLGRGYGYTF. The CDR3 coding sequence is TGTGCCAGCAGCTTGGGAAGGGGTTATGGCTACACCTTC.

This sequence joins TRBV5-1 and TRBJ2-5; D might be TRBD1 (5 bases). The V gene lost 5 bases and the J gene lost 2 bases, with 10 bases spanning the gap. The germline CDR1 and CDR2 sequences are SGHRS and YFSETQ. CDR3 length equals 13 residues. In DNA, the CDR3 is TGCGCCAGCAGTGACAGAGGTCAAGAGACCCAGTACTTC. This encodes CASSDRGQETQYF.

DNA for the CDR3: TGCGCCAGCAGTGAGTCGGGCAGGGCCAGGTACGGCTACACCTTC. This sequence encodes CASSESGRARYGYTF. The J gene is TRBJ1-2, the V gene TRBV10-2; TRBD1 is a possible D gene (5 bases). V lost 0 bases, J lost 8 bases, and 16 bases lay in between. Germline V gene lookup returns CDR1 WSHSY and CDR2 SAAADI. The CDR3 consists of 15 residues.

For the CDR3, the DNA is TGTGCCACCGTAGACAGGGGACGTAGCAATCAGCCCCAGCATTTT. It specifies CATVDRGRSNQPQHF. This chain links TRBV19 with TRBJ1-5, with 8 bases lining up with TRBD1. The CDR3 loop spans 15 amino acids. Trimming took 10 bases from V and 0 from J; bases not matched to a gene: 8. Germline CDR1 and CDR2: LNHDA and SQIVND (reference sequence).

The chain couples TRBV5-1 to TRBJ1-1; possible D gene TRBD1, 6 bases. The germline CDR1 and CDR2 sequences are SGHRS and YFSETQ. The V end was cut by 3 bases, the J end by 1 base, with 19 bases between. The CDR3 length is 17 residues. CDR3 loop: CASSSVFFRGENTEAFF. CDR3 sequence (DNA): TGCGCCAGCAGCTCAGTATTCTTCAGGGGTGAGAACACTGAAGCTTTCTTT.

This sequence joins TRBV10-1 and TRBJ2-7; possibly TRBD1 for D (6 bases). Germline CDR1 and CDR2: WNHNN and SYGVQD (reference sequence). The CDR3 length is 13 residues. Trimming took 3 bases from V and 2 from J, leaving 8 bases between them. The CDR3 is CASSDNRAYEQYF. The DNA of the CDR3 is TGCGCCAGCAGTGACAACAGGGCCTACGAGCAGTACTTC.

J is TRBJ1-1 and V is TRBV12-5, with D uncertain. CDR3 size: 12 residues. Germline loops: CDR1 LGHNT, CDR2 FRNRAP. V gave up 4 bases and J gave up 7 bases, with 10 bases separating them. This CDR3 is CASGSRYGEAFF. As DNA, the CDR3 is TGTGCTAGTGGTTCCAGGTACGGTGAAGCTTTCTTT.

The V gene is TRBV6-1, the J gene TRBJ2-6; D may be TRBD1 (5 bases). The CDR3 length is 14 residues. From germline, CDR1 is MNHNS and CDR2 SASEGT. The ends were cut back, 6 bases at V and 2 bases at J, with 8 bases in the middle. The CDR3: CASSQGTGANVLTF. The CDR3, as DNA: TGTGCCAGCAGCCAGGGAACTGGGGCCAACGTCCTGACTTTC.

This clone was found once. The chain links TRBV18 to TRBJ1-1; 12 bases agree with TRBD1. The germline V gene encodes CDR1 KGHSH and CDR2 LQKENI. The V segment lost 4 bases and the J segment 6 bases; nucleotides outside the gene matches: 3. CDR3 size: 14 residues. CDR3 sequence: CASSRGQGAPEAFF. CDR3 sequence (DNA): TGTGCCAGCTCACGGGGACAGGGGGCCCCTGAAGCTTTCTTT. Full variable domain (missing parts from reference TRBV18 and TRBJ1-1): NAGVMQNPRHLVRRRGQEARLRCSPMKGHSHVYWYRQLPEEGLKFMVYLQKENIIDESGMPKERFSAEFPKEGPSILRIQQVVRGDSAAYFCASSRGQGAPEAFFGQGTRLTVV.

As to this clone: One junction end disagrees with the germline gene, perhaps due to a read error. The chain has TRBV7-9 and TRBJ1-2; 8 bases are a match to TRBD1. The germline V gene encodes CDR1 SEHNR and CDR2 FQNEAQ (reference sequence). The CDR3 is 14 amino acids. The CDR3 is CSSSSRDRNYGYTF. Here the CDR3 DNA reads TGTTCCAGCAGCAGTCGGGACAGGAACTATGGCTACACCTTC.

The J gene is TRBJ2-7, the V gene TRBV9; possible D gene TRBD2, 5 bases. Germline V gene lookup returns CDR1 SGDLS and CDR2 YYNGEE. The V end was cut by 4 bases, the J end by 3 bases, with 20 bases between. The CDR3 length is 16 residues. The CDR3 is CASSSGFFGRRYEQYF. The DNA for the CDR3 is TGTGCCAGCAGCTCGGGGTTCTTCGGCCGCCGCTACGAGCAGTACTTC. Complete variable domain (other parts from reference TRBV9 and TRBJ2-7): DSGVTQTPKHLITATGQRVTLRCSPRSGDLSVYWYQQSLDQGLQFLIQYYNGEERAKGNILERFSAQQFPDLHSELNLSSLELGDSALYFCASSSGFFGRRYEQYFGPGTRLTVT.

This chain uses TRBV5-1 with TRBJ1-2; 8 bases are shared with TRBD1. Unmatched junction bases numbered 10, after V lost 5 bases and J lost 7 bases. This CDR3 contains 14 residues. Per the germline V gene, CDR1 is SGHRS and CDR2 is YFSETQ. This CDR3 is CASSERQGTAGYTF. CDR3 bases: TGCGCCAGCAGTGAAAGACAGGGGACGGCTGGCTACACCTTC. Variable domain in full (rest from reference TRBV5-1 and TRBJ1-2): KAGVTQTPRYLIKTRGQQVTLSCSPISGHRSVSWYQQTPGQGLQFLFEYFSETQRNKGNFPGRFSGRQFSNSRSEMNVSTLELGDSALYLCASSERQGTAGYTFGSGTRLTVV.

The gene calls are TRBV6-5 and TRBJ1-2; TRBD1 is a possible D gene (5 bases). The CDR3 length is 14 residues. Trimming took 0 bases from V and 6 from J, leaving 11 bases between them. The V gene's germline CDR1 is MNHEY and CDR2 SVGAGI. The CDR3 protein is CASSYSGQDDGYTF. The DNA for the CDR3 is TGTGCCAGCAGTTACTCGGGGCAGGACGATGGCTACACCTTC.

The CDR3 DNA sequence: TGTGCCAGTAGTGACCGACAGGGTGGCCTGCGTCAGCCCCAGCATTTT. This encodes CASSDRQGGLRQPQHF. The V call is TRBV19, the J call TRBJ1-5, with TRBD1 matching over 7 bases. The CDR3 has 16 amino acids. Germline CDR1 is LNHDA and CDR2 is SQIVND (reference sequence). V trimming: 5 bases; J trimming: 6 bases; junction bases outside the gene matches: 13.

The chain links TRBV18 to TRBJ2-1; D might be TRBD2 (6 bases). This CDR3 is built from 14 residues. CDR1 and CDR2 from the germline V gene are KGHSH and LQKENI. V was shortened by 6 bases and J by 4 bases, with 13 bases between the two germline ends. The DNA for the CDR3 is TGTGCCAGCTCCCCCTTGGGGGGTTACAATGAGCAGTTCTTC. Protein sequence: CASSPLGGYNEQFF.

This clone appeared a single time. The chain joins TRBV7-9 to TRBJ2-1; 7 bases match TRBD1. In germline, CDR1 is SEHNR, CDR2 FQNEAQ (reference sequence). There are 13 residues in the CDR3. The trim removed 5 bases at V and 2 bases at J, leaving 0 bases unmatched. CDR3 sequence: CASSQGAYNEQFF. CDR3 nucleotides: TGTGCCAGCAGCCAGGGGGCCTACAATGAGCAGTTCTTC.

V gene TRBV6-5 combines with J gene TRBJ1-6; 9 bases fit TRBD1. V shed 7 bases, J shed 6 bases, and the junction held 4 bases outside the gene matches. Germline CDR1 reads MNHEY; CDR2 reads SVGAGI. This CDR3 region has 14 residues. The CDR3 region has the DNA TGTGCCAGCAACGGACAGGGGCGTAATTCACCCCTCCACTTT. It codes for CASNGQGRNSPLHF.

V usage is TRBV6-1 and J usage is TRBJ1-6; 8 positions agree with TRBD1. The J segment lost 9 bases and the V segment lost 3 bases, leaving 4 bases of the junction unmatched. The germline CDR1 and CDR2 sequences are MNHNS and SASEGT. CDR3 length: 14 amino acids. The CDR3 loop is CASSDTGGSSPLHF. Here the CDR3 DNA reads TGTGCCAGCAGTGACACAGGGGGTAGTTCACCCCTCCACTTT.

V gene TRBV14 combines with J gene TRBJ1-3, with D unresolved. In germline, CDR1 is SGHDN, CDR2 FVKESK. This CDR3 is built from 15 residues. Between the trimmed V and J ends, which lost 0 bases and 4 bases, there was a span of 10 bases. DNA of the CDR3: TGTGCCAGCAGCCAAGATCCGGGGAGAGGAAACACCATATATTTT. It codes for CASSQDPGRGNTIYF.

This clone came up once. J is TRBJ2-3 and V is TRBV20-1, with D possibly TRBD2 on 6 matching bases. From germline, CDR1 is DFQATT and CDR2 SNEGSKA (reference sequence). This CDR3 spans 11 amino acids. The V end lost 3 bases, the J end lost 9 bases, and 10 bases lay between the germline ends. CDR3 coding DNA: TGCAGTGCTAGTTGGGGGGACACGCAGTATTTT. Its protein is CSASWGDTQYF.

V and J are TRBV11-3 and TRBJ2-5, with D tentatively TRBD2 (7 bases). V was trimmed by 1 base and J by 4 bases, leaving 13 bases between them. The CDR3 consists of 15 residues. Germline V lookup: CDR1 SGHNT, CDR2 YENEEA. The CDR3 DNA reads as TGTGCCAGCAGCTTAGGGGGGGGCGGTGTAGAGACCCAGTACTTC. Translation: CASSLGGGGVETQYF.

The rearrangement links TRBV5-8 to TRBJ1-5, with D maybe TRBD1 (5 bases). Germline lookup yields CDR1 SGHTS and CDR2 YDEGEE. The CDR3 totals 16 residues. Trimming pared 0 bases from V and 0 bases from J, leaving 10 bases between. DNA of the CDR3: TGTGCCAGCAGCTTGGGGGGCGGAGCTAGCAATCAGCCCCAGCATTTT. It yields the protein CASSLGGGASNQPQHF.

The sample holds a few counts of this clone. The genes are TRBV19 and TRBJ2-7; D may be TRBD2 (6 bases). The V end was cut by 5 bases, the J end by 2 bases, with 13 bases between. The CDR3 spans 14 residues. CDR1 is LNHDA and CDR2 is SQIVND in the germline V gene (reference sequence). CDR3: CASSGGTGAYEQYF. The CDR3 DNA sequence: TGTGCCAGTAGTGGAGGGACGGGGGCCTACGAGCAGTACTTC.